This T cell receptor (beta chain) was identified in a study of T cell responses to AZD1222 COVID-19 vaccine. The CDR3 sequence is 14 residues long. Germline CDR1 and CDR2: LNHDA and SQIVND (reference sequence). Deletions cut 4 bases from V and 1 base from J, with 10 bases between. Clones were read by immunoSEQ multiplex PCR, and TCRdb kept only the in-frame ones, dropping some. The data contain about 160,000 clones, 75% to 95% of them singletons. This receptor was taken from an adult in good health. This chain uses TRBV19 with TRBJ1-2; no clear D. The starting material was peripheral blood, obtained on day 0 of AZD1222 vaccination. The DNA for the CDR3 is TGTGCCAGTAGTACTCGGAGGAGTAACTATGGCTACACCTTC. Translating gives CASSTRRSNYGYTF.